What follows are 7 T cell receptor beta chains derived from one specimen sequenced in a study of T cells in Graves' hyperthyroidism and ophthalmopathy. Amplification of TCR beta CDR3 regions used RNA as the template. The HTBI primer set drove a first-round RT-PCR of the TCR CDR3. TCRdb used MiXCR to reprocess the multiplex PCR reads, holding one entry per CDR3 protein. Of 250,000 or so distinct CDR3 sequences in the sample, 13% to 15% were seen once. Material for sequencing was blood. The source of these receptors is a woman in her forties with Graves' hyperthyroidism that later progressed to Graves' ophthalmopathy.

The chain uses TRBV6-2 or TRBV6-3 and TRBJ1-1; D is undetermined. The germline gives CDR1 MNHEY, CDR2 SVGEGT. V lost 5 bases and J 1 base, leaving 11 bases between the germline ends. The CDR3 loop spans 14 amino acids. CDR3 nucleotide sequence: TGTGCCAGCAGTAACCCCGTCGGGAACACTGAAGCTTTCTTT. This codes for CASSNPVGNTEAFF.

This chain connects TRBV6-5 to TRBJ2-7; 8 bases align to TRBD2. The germline V gene has CDR1 MNHEY and CDR2 SVGAGI. V lost 0 bases and J lost 0; bases outside the gene matches: 13. The length of the CDR3 is 19 residues. Written as DNA, the CDR3 is TGTGCCAGCAGTTACTCCCGGCCTAGCGGGCCCGTCAGCTCCTACGAGCAGTACTTC. The encoded protein is CASSYSRPSGPVSSYEQYF.

This chain links TRBV5-5 with TRBJ2-5, with 7 bases lining up with TRBD2. V was clipped by 4 bases and J by 1 base; unmatched bases: 4. CDR1 and CDR2 (germline): SGHKS, YYEKEE (reference sequence). The length of the CDR3 is 14 residues. CDR3: CASSGRAFQETQYF. The DNA for the CDR3 is TGTGCCAGCAGCGGGAGGGCCTTCCAAGAGACCCAGTACTTC.

The chain joins TRBV11-1 to TRBJ2-1; D possibly corresponds to TRBD2 (5 bases). This CDR3 has 17 amino acids. Germline V gene lookup returns CDR1 SGHAT and CDR2 FQDESV (reference sequence). The V and J ends lost 5 bases and 7 bases respectively, with 24 bases between them. CDR3 nucleotide sequence: TGTGCCAGCAGCCCCTCGGCATCACTCGGGGTATTAAATGAGCAGTTCTTC. Protein product: CASSPSASLGVLNEQFF.

The table lists this clonotype with many counts. This chain uses TRBV19 with TRBJ1-1, with 7 bases fitting TRBD1. The length of the CDR3 is 13 residues. J gave up 4 bases and V 8 bases, and 7 bases lay outside the gene matches. The germline gives CDR1 LNHDA, CDR2 SQIVND (reference sequence). CDR3 in amino acids: CASRPGQRTEAFF. In DNA, the CDR3 is TGTGCCAGTCGACCGGGACAGCGCACTGAAGCTTTCTTT. The full variable domain, in which reference TRBV19 and TRBJ1-1 provide the parts outside the CDR3, is DGGITQSPKYLFRKEGQNVTLSCEQNLNHDAMYWYRQDPGQGLRLIYYSQIVNDFQKGDIAEGYSVSREKKESFPLTVTSAQKNPTAFYLCASRPGQRTEAFFGQGTRLTVV.

This clonotype was seen many times. The chain is built from TRBV30 and TRBJ2-7; D unclear. The CDR3 is made up of 13 amino acids. Between the trimmed V and J ends, which lost 2 bases and 7 bases, there was a span of 15 bases. Germline CDR1 is GTSNPN and CDR2 is SVGIG (reference sequence). The CDR3 loop reads CAWSQSSPLEQYF. The CDR3 nucleotides read TGTGCCTGGAGTCAGTCTTCCCCGCTGGAGCAGTACTTC.

This clonotype was seen at least ten times. The CDR3, as DNA: TGTGCCAGCACCGCTCCCGGAAGGGGGGAGCAGTACTTC. As protein: CASTAPGRGEQYF. This chain links TRBV28 with TRBJ2-7; D may be TRBD1 (6 bases). CDR3 length: 13 amino acids. CDR1 and CDR2 from the germline V gene are MDHEN and SYDVKM. Deletions cut 7 bases from V and 7 bases from J, with 17 bases between.